The clone carrying this T cell receptor beta chain has just one count. Its specificity is not known. For the second PCR, which ran for 7 to 11 cycles, a sample-barcoded 5' primer and a J-beta primer mix were used. MiXCR, run by TCRdb on the 5' RACE reads, gives a single entry per CDR3 protein. The data show about 1 million distinct CDR3 sequences, 20% to 25% seen once. The sample originates from a study of blood T cells in healthy people across ages. CDR1 and CDR2 (germline): SGHTA, FQGNSA. The junction had 9 bases not matched to a gene; V was cut back by 5 bases and J by 4 bases. The CDR3 totals 15 residues. General observations from the study: Unsorted PBMCs prevented conclusive naive versus antigen-experienced comparison. The study found more naive CD4+ cells and higher diversity in long-lived than aged donors. Observed TCR beta diversity showed a strong correlation with the percentage of naive T cells as measured by flow cytometry.

Another study also made use of these data, one on T cells of mothers and their children.

The rearrangement joins TRBV7-2 to TRBJ1-1, with 8 bases identical to TRBD1. Specimen: blood. The receptor was isolated from a girl under 10 years old in good health. CDR3 nucleotide sequence: TGTGCCAGCAGCGTAACACAGGGGGTAGTCACTGAAGCTTTCTTT. Translating it yields CASSVTQGVVTEAFF.